The entry below gives a single TCR beta chain sequence along with its context. In the original processing: Reference gene primers were amplified, and this amplification served to estimate nucleated cell counts. Here immunoSEQ multiplex PCR was the method, and the copy in TCRdb shows in-frame clones only, minus some. That table supplies the V and J calls and clone size; D and trimming were determined from the DNA. This sample has about 58,000 clones; about nine tenths occur once, and the top ten carry about 21%. This record comes from a study of blood T cell repertoires in COVID-19. About the study: Sites in the United States, Italy and Spain provided acute and convalescent COVID-19 samples.

Trimming left V 0 bases short and J 1 base short, with 12 bases between. The CDR3 runs to 16 residues. CDR1 is MNHNY and CDR2 is SVGAGI in the germline V gene (reference sequence). This TCR was recovered from a woman aged 45-65 years with active or convalescent COVID-19. The V and J genes are TRBV6-6 and TRBJ2-5; possible D gene TRBD1, 5 bases. Sequencing input: peripheral blood. In DNA form, the CDR3 reads TGTGCCAGCAGTTACTCGGACACAGAGCTCCAAGAGACCCAGTACTTC. Its protein product is CASSYSDTELQETQYF.